Shown below are 23 T cell receptor beta chains from a single sample sequenced in a study of breast tumors, draining lymph nodes, adjacent tissues. MiXCR, run by TCRdb on the multiplex PCR reads, gives a single entry per CDR3 protein. The profile covers 15,000 or so distinct CDR3 sequences, with around 47% appearing a single time and 28% taken by the ten largest. Sequenced input: tumor-adjacent breast tissue. The receptors shown here come from a female donor with breast cancer. Some clones in this sample may be carry-over from other donors' samples.

The gene calls are TRBV5-5 and TRBJ2-5; 9 positions agree with TRBD1. After removal of 4 bases from V and 1 base from J, the junction contained 2 bases not matched to a gene. In germline, CDR1 is SGHKS, CDR2 YYEKEE (reference sequence). The CDR3 contains 14 residues. The CDR3: CASSGGQGQETQYF. The CDR3 DNA is TGTGCCAGCAGCGGGGGACAGGGCCAAGAGACCCAGTACTTC.

J is TRBJ2-3 and V is TRBV4-2; the match to TRBD2 covers 13 bases. V was clipped by 6 bases and J by 5 bases; unmatched bases: 5. CDR3 length: 15 amino acids. CDR1 LGHNA and CDR2 YNFKEQ come from the germline V gene. CDR3 coding DNA: TGTGCCAGCAGTACGGGACTAGCGGGGATAGATACGCAGTATTTT. Amino acid sequence: CASSTGLAGIDTQYF.

The table lists this clonotype with many counts. The junction departs from the called germline gene at one end, perhaps through a read error. V usage is TRBV6-5 and J usage is TRBJ1-2, with unresolved D. The CDR3 consists of 11 residues. From germline, CDR1 is MNHEY and CDR2 SVGAGI. Here the CDR3 DNA reads TGTGCCAGTAGTTGGGGCTATGGCTACACCTTC. Translation gives CASSWGYGYTF.

J is TRBJ1-2 and V is TRBV12-5; D possibly corresponds to TRBD1 (6 bases). V lost 3 bases and J 8 bases, leaving 7 bases between the germline ends. The V gene's germline CDR1 is LGHNT and CDR2 FRNRAP. The CDR3 is 11 residues long. CDR3 sequence: CASGFDRGYTF. The CDR3 region has the DNA TGTGCTAGTGGTTTCGACAGGGGCTACACCTTC.

With regard to this clonotype: Because it lacks the conserved phenylalanine or tryptophan at the end, this CDR3 is likely a read error. The limits of the CDR3 on the DNA are not certain, so only TCRdb's listed CDR3 is given. The V and J genes are TRBV7-9 and TRBJ2-5. The CDR3 length is 15 residues, termini included. The germline V gene encodes CDR1 SEHNR and CDR2 FQNEAQ (reference sequence). CDR3 loop: CASSLSDTPGYTFGS.

The chain employs TRBV29-1 and TRBJ2-7; perhaps TRBD2 as D (5 bases). The V end was cut by 5 bases, the J end by 4 bases, with 9 bases between. The CDR3 has 11 residues. Per germline, CDR1 SQVTM and CDR2 ANQGSEA. This CDR3 reads CSVRTDYEQYF. As DNA, the CDR3 is TGCAGCGTTCGGACTGATTACGAGCAGTACTTC.

This clonotype appeared many times. The V call is TRBV12-3 or TRBV12-4, the J call TRBJ1-3, with no clear D. This CDR3 spans 11 amino acids. Trimming stripped 7 bases from V and 6 bases from J, with 7 bases between. Here the CDR3 DNA reads TGTGCCAGCACGGTCGTAAACACCATATATTTT. It yields the protein CASTVVNTIYF.

This clonotype was detected many times. The chain links TRBV19 to TRBJ1-5, with TRBD1 as a possible D gene (5 bases). This CDR3 spans 13 amino acids. CDR1 LNHDA and CDR2 SQIVND come from the germline V gene (reference sequence). Trimming left V 5 bases short and J 4 bases short, with 9 bases between. The CDR3 reads CASSVYRNQPQHF. In DNA form, the CDR3 reads TGTGCCAGTAGTGTTTACAGGAATCAGCCCCAGCATTTT.

As regards this clonotype: The conserved final phenylalanine or tryptophan is absent from the CDR3, which likely points to a read error. The chain joins TRBV15 to TRBJ1-5; D remains unclear. Germline loops: CDR1 LNHNV, CDR2 YYDKDF (reference sequence). This CDR3 is 15 amino acids long. The CDR3 reads CATSRDPGSNQPQHS. DNA for the CDR3: TGCGCCACCAGCAGAGATCCGGGAAGCAATCAGCCCCAGCATTCT.

The chain has TRBV20-1 and TRBJ2-1; 12 nucleotides line up with TRBD2. Germline loops: CDR1 DFQATT, CDR2 SNEGSKA (reference sequence). CDR3 length: 15 amino acids. V shed 4 bases and J 0 bases; nucleotides not matched to a gene: 1. CDR3 in DNA: TGCAGTGCTACGACTAGCGGGAGCTCCTACAATGAGCAGTTCTTC. Protein: CSATTSGSSYNEQFF.

This clonotype is classed as medium-sized. The J gene is TRBJ2-1, the V gene TRBV29-1; no firm D call. Germline V gene data show CDR1 as SQVTM and CDR2 as ANQGSEA. This CDR3 is 15 amino acids long. The V and J ends lost 0 bases and 6 bases respectively, with 15 bases between them. CDR3 DNA: TGCAGCGTTGAAGATAATTGGGCTAAAACCAATGAGCAGTTCTTC. Protein product: CSVEDNWAKTNEQFF.

The chain combines TRBV2 with TRBJ2-7; D is perhaps TRBD1 or TRBD2 (5 bases each). CDR3 length equals 13 residues. Per germline, CDR1 SNHLY and CDR2 FYNNEI. Deletions cut 6 bases from V and 5 bases from J, with 14 bases between. This CDR3 is CASRAPLGDEQYV. The CDR3 DNA sequence: TGTGCCAGCAGGGCCCCCCTGGGGGACGAGCAGTACGTC.

The chain is built from TRBV10-3 and TRBJ2-7, with TRBD1 matching 8 bases. V shed 8 bases and J 4 bases; nucleotides not matched to a gene: 1. Germline loops: CDR1 ENHRY, CDR2 SYGVKD. This CDR3 region has 11 residues. This chain's CDR3 is CAIGTGYEQYV. DNA of the CDR3: TGTGCCATCGGGACAGGTTACGAGCAGTACGTC.

By share, this clonotype ranks as medium-sized. The chain uses TRBV10-3 and TRBJ2-3; 12 bases line up with TRBD2. V lost 6 bases, J lost 6 bases, and 10 bases stayed unmatched. Germline CDR1 ENHRY, CDR2 SYGVKD. The CDR3 totals 16 residues. Written as DNA, the CDR3 is TGTGCCATCAGAGGCTGGACTAGCGGGATGGGGGATACGCAGTATTTT. It encodes CAIRGWTSGMGDTQYF.

The chain carries TRBV6-6 and TRBJ2-1; TRBD2 might be the D (5 bases). The germline gives CDR1 MNHNY, CDR2 SVGAGI (reference sequence). V shed 5 bases and J shed 0 bases, with 8 bases lying between them. The CDR3 loop spans 14 amino acids. CDR3 bases: TGTGCCAGCAGTCGAGAGGGCTCCTACAATGAGCAGTTCTTC. Protein sequence: CASSREGSYNEQFF.

This rearrangement joins TRBV29-1 to TRBJ2-7; 14 nucleotides match TRBD2. Germline CDR1 and CDR2: SQVTM and ANQGSEA. The CDR3 has 13 residues. V lost 6 bases, J lost 4 bases, and 2 bases stayed unmatched. The DNA of the CDR3 is TGCAGCGTAGGGACTAGCGGGAGTTACGAGCAGTACTTC. This gives the protein CSVGTSGSYEQYF.

The V and J genes are TRBV9 and TRBJ2-3; weak D call: TRBD2 (7 bases). Trimming pared 2 bases from V and 5 bases from J, leaving 18 bases between. Germline V gene lookup returns CDR1 SGDLS and CDR2 YYNGEE. CDR3 length equals 16 residues. The CDR3 DNA reads TGTGCCAGCAGCGTGTGGGGGGGGGGCCGGGAAGATACGCAGTATTTT. Encoded protein: CASSVWGGGREDTQYF.

This chain uses TRBV9 with TRBJ1-2; D perhaps matches TRBD1 (5 bases). Germline assignment: CDR1 SGDLS and CDR2 YYNGEE. The CDR3 runs 13 residues. V shed 5 bases and J shed 6 bases, with 14 bases lying between them. CDR3: CASRSSGINGYTF. The CDR3 DNA reads TGTGCCAGCAGGAGTTCAGGGATCAATGGCTACACCTTC.

Notes on this clonotype: Because the CDR3's place on the DNA is in doubt, the DNA is left out and the CDR3 is given as listed by TCRdb. V usage is TRBV9 and J usage is TRBJ2-5; the table's D call of TRBD1 was not tested on the DNA. Germline assignment: CDR1 SGDLS and CDR2 YYNGEE. The CDR3 numbers 20 amino acids, ends counted. The CDR3 here is CASSVGTVGNTIYFGETQYF.

This clonotype came up many times. CDR3 in DNA: TGTGCCAGCAGTCCCCAGTACAGAGGAAATCAGCCCCAGCATTTT. This encodes CASSPQYRGNQPQHF. The chain couples TRBV6-1 to TRBJ1-5; D is undetermined. From germline, CDR1 is MNHNS and CDR2 SASEGT. V was clipped by 5 bases and J by 4 bases, with 15 bases between them. The CDR3 is 15 amino acids.

The chain uses TRBV7-3 and TRBJ2-1; 11 bases are shared with TRBD2. Germline V lookup: CDR1 SGHTA, CDR2 FQGTGA. The CDR3 runs to 17 residues. Germline trimming cut 4 bases from V and 9 bases from J; bases unmatched to any gene: 14. The CDR3 DNA is TGTGCCAGCAGCTCCGTTAGTATAGCGGGAGGGCCGGCTGAGCAGTTCTTC. Translating it yields CASSSVSIAGGPAEQFF.

By share, this clonotype counts as medium-sized. The gene calls are TRBV6-5 and TRBJ1-2, with D maybe TRBD1 (5 bases). V lost 3 bases to trimming and J lost 2 bases, with 10 bases between them. The CDR3 is made up of 14 amino acids. Germline-derived CDR1 and CDR2 are MNHEY and SVGAGI. DNA for the CDR3: TGTGCCAGCAGTTATTTCAGGGAAAACTATGGCTACACCTTC. Protein sequence: CASSYFRENYGYTF.

The gene calls are TRBV6-5 and TRBJ1-2; 8 nucleotides line up with TRBD1. V was clipped by 3 bases and J by 7 bases; unmatched bases: 13. The germline V gene encodes CDR1 MNHEY and CDR2 SVGAGI. The CDR3 is 16 amino acids. CDR3 in DNA: TGTGCCAGCAGTTATAAGGGGGGCAGGGGGCGCGGTGGCTACACCTTC. This translates into CASSYKGGRGRGGYTF.